The clone carrying this T cell receptor (beta chain) was observed once. These data belong to a study of T cell responses to AZD1222 COVID-19 vaccine. Clones were read by immunoSEQ multiplex PCR, and TCRdb kept only the in-frame ones, dropping some. The data contain about 45,000 clones, 70% to 90% of them singletons. The CDR3 is made up of 14 amino acids. Trimming cost V 2 bases and J 6 bases, with 11 bases left between them. From germline, CDR1 is MDHEN and CDR2 SYDVKM. This TCR derives from an adult who received the AZD1222 COVID-19 vaccine. Sequencing was performed on peripheral blood, taken 28 days after the second AZD1222 dose. The chain couples TRBV28 to TRBJ1-5; tentatively, D is TRBD1 (5 bases). CDR3 amino acids: CASSLSWGGQPQHF. The CDR3 nucleotides are TGTGCCAGCAGTTTAAGCTGGGGCGGTCAGCCCCAGCATTTT. Full variable domain (missing parts from reference TRBV28 and TRBJ1-5): DVKVTQSSRYLVKRTGEKVFLECVQDMDHENMFWYRQDPGLGLRLIYFSYDVKMKEKGDIPEGYSVSREKKERFSLILESASTNQTSMYLCASSLSWGGQPQHFGDGTRLSIL.